One TCR beta chain is described in this entry. Its antigen is as yet unknown. One end of the junction varies from germline; a read error may be responsible. The data were obtained in a study of tumor-infiltrating lymphocytes in primary liver carcinoma. Per the germline V gene, CDR1 is SGHRS and CDR2 is YFSETQ. This CDR3 is 14 amino acids long. General study findings and limits: Relative to blood, tumors carried a significantly larger fraction of the repertoire in their top 250 clones (p = 0.039).

Total RNA amounting to around 540 ng was the source from which TCR beta cDNA was made with a constant-region primer. Libraries of TCR beta came from three nested multiplex PCR rounds with slightly modified ARM-PCR. Amplification in the first two PCR rounds was performed using TRBV1-TRBV30 forward primers and a C-beta reverse primer for 9 to 11 cycles each. TCRdb re-called the multiplex PCR reads with MiXCR, one entry per CDR3 protein. The table shows 95,000 to 150,000 distinct CDR3 sequences, with 50% to 70% occurring only once. Scientists recovered RNA and DNA together from roughly 21-30 mg of unsorted bulk tissue. There were five separate regions sampled from each tumor.

The TCR originated in a woman in her sixties with primary liver carcinoma and hepatitis B virus infection. The sequencing sample was made of liver tumor tissue from sampling region 1. Subset of the sample: tumor region T1, superior pole. The chain has TRBV5-1 and TRBJ1-3; possibly TRBD1 for D (5 bases). CDR3 amino acids: CASSQGNSGNTIHF. DNA for the CDR3: TGCGCCAGCAGCCAGGGTAACTCTGGAAACACCATACATTTT.